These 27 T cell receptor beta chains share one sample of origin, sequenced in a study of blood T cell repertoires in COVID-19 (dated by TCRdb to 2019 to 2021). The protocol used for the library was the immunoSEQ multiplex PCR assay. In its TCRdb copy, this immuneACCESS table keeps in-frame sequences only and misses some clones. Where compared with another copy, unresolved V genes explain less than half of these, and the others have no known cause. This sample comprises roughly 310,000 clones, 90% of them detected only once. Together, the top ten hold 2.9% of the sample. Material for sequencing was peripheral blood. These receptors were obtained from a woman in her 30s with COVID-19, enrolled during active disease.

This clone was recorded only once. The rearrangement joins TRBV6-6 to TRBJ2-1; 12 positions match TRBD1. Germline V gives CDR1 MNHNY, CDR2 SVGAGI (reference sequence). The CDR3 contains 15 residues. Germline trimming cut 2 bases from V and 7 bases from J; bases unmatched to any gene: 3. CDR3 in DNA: TGTGCCAGCAGTTACCCGGGACAGGGGGCGAATGAGCAGTTCTTC. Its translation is CASSYPGQGANEQFF.

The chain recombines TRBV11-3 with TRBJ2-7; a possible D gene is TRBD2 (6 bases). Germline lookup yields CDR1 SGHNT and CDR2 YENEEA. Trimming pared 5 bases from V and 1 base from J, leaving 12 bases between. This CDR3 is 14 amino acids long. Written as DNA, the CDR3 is TGTGCCAGCAGCCCTGCCGGGGGTTCCTACGAGCAGTACTTC. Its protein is CASSPAGGSYEQYF.

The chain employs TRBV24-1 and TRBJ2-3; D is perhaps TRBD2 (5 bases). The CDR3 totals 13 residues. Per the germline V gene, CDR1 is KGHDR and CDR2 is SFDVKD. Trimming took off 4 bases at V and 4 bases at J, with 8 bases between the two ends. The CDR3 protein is CATSEASSDTQYF. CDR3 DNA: TGTGCCACCAGTGAGGCTAGCTCAGATACGCAGTATTTT.

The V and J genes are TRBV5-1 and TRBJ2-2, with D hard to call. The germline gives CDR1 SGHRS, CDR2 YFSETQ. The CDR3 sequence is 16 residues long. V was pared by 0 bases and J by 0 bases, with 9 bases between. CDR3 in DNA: TGCGCCAGCAGCTTGGGCGCCAGGCCGAACACCGGGGAGCTGTTTTTT. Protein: CASSLGARPNTGELFF.

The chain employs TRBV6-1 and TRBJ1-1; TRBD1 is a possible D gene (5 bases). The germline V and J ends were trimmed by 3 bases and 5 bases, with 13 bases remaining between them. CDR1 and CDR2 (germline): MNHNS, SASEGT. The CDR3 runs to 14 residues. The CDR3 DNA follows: TGTGCCAGCAGTGATTCAGGGCCGAAGACTGAAGCTTTCTTT. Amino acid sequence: CASSDSGPKTEAFF.

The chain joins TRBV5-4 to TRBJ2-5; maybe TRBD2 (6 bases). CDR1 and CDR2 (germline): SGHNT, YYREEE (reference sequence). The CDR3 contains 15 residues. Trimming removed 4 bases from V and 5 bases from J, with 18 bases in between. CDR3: CASSPGGAGRETQYF. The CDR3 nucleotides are TGTGCCAGCAGCCCCGGTGGGGCAGGGAGGGAGACCCAGTACTTC.

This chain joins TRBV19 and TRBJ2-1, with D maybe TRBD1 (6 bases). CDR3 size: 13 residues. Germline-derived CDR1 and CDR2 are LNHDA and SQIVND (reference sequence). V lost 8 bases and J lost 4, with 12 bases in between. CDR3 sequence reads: CASADRIYNEQFF. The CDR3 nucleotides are TGTGCCAGTGCGGACAGAATTTACAATGAGCAGTTCTTC.

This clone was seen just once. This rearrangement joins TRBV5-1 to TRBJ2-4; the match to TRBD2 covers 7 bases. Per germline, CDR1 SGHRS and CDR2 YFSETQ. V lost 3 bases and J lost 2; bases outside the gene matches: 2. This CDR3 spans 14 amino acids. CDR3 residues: CASSSSGTKNIQYF. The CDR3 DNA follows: TGCGCCAGCAGCTCGAGCGGGACCAAAAACATTCAGTACTTC.

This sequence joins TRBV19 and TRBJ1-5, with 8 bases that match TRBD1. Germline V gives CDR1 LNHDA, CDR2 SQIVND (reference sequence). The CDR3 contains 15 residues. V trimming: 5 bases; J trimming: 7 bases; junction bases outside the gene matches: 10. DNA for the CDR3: TGTGCCAGTAGTCCTCAATCAGGGGGCGAACAGCCCCAGCATTTT. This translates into CASSPQSGGEQPQHF.

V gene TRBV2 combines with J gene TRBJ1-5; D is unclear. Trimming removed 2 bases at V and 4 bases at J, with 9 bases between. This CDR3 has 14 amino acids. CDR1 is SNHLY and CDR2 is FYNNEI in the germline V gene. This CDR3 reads CASSEFFSNQPQHF. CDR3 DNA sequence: TGTGCCAGCAGTGAATTTTTCAGTAATCAGCCCCAGCATTTT.

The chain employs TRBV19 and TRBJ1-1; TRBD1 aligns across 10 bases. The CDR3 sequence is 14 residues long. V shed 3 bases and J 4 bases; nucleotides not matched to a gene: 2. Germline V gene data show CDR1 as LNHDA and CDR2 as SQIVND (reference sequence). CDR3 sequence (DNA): TGTGCCAGTAGTATCGGACAGGGGGGCACTGAAGCTTTCTTT. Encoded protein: CASSIGQGGTEAFF.

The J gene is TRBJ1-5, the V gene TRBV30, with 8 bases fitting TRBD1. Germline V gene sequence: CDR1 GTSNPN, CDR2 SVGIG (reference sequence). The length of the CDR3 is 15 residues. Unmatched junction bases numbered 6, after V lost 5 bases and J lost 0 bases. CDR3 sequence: CAWATTGDSNQPQHF. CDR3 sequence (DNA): TGTGCCTGGGCCACGACAGGGGATAGCAATCAGCCCCAGCATTTT.

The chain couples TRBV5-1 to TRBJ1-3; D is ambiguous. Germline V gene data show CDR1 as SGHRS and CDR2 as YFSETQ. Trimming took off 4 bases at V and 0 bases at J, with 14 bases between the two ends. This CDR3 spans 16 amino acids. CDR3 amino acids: CASSTSGSLSGNTIYF. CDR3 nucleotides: TGCGCCAGCAGCACCTCGGGATCCCTCTCTGGAAACACCATATATTTT.

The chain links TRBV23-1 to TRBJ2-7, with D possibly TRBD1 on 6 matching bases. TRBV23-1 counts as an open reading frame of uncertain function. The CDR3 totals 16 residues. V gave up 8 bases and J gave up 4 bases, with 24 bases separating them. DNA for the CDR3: TGCGCCAGCGCCCCCACCACAGGGATAAGAAGGTACGAGCAGTACTTC. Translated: CASAPTTGIRRYEQYF.

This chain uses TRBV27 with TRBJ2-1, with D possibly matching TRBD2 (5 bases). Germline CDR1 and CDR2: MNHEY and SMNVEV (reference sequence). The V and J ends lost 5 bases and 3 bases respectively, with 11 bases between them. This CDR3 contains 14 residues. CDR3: CASSVGDYYNEQFF. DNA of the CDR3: TGTGCCAGCAGTGTGGGTGACTACTACAATGAGCAGTTCTTC.

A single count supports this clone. CDR3 nucleotides: TGTGCCAGCAGGGACGGGACAGGGGCTGATGGCTACACCTTC. It is translated as CASRDGTGADGYTF. This chain uses TRBV27 with TRBJ1-2; 10 bases agree with TRBD1. V lost 6 bases, J lost 6 bases, and 7 bases stayed unmatched. This CDR3 contains 14 residues. CDR1 MNHEY and CDR2 SMNVEV come from the germline V gene (reference sequence).

CDR3 region: CASSLVRGEQFF. In DNA, the CDR3 is TGTGCCAGCAGCTTAGTCAGGGGTGAGCAGTTCTTC. This chain connects TRBV11-3 to TRBJ2-1, with D possibly TRBD1 on 6 matching bases. The CDR3 consists of 12 residues. CDR1 and CDR2 (germline): SGHNT, YENEEA. V was clipped by 1 base and J by 9 bases, with 7 bases between them.

Written as DNA, the CDR3 is TGCGCCAGCAGCCAGATGAGGGGTGCGGGAGAAAACACAGATACGCAGTATTTT. Encoded protein: CASSQMRGAGENTDTQYF. The chain carries TRBV5-1 and TRBJ2-3, with 7 bases lining up with TRBD2. Germline V gene sequence: CDR1 SGHRS, CDR2 YFSETQ. V shed 4 bases and J 2 bases; nucleotides not matched to a gene: 16. The CDR3 length is 18 residues.

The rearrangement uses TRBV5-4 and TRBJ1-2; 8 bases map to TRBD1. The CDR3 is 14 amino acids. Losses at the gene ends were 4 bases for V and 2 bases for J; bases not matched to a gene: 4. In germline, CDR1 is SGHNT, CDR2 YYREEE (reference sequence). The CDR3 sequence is CASSDRTGNYGYTF. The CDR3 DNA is TGTGCCAGCAGCGACCGGACAGGGAACTATGGCTACACCTTC.

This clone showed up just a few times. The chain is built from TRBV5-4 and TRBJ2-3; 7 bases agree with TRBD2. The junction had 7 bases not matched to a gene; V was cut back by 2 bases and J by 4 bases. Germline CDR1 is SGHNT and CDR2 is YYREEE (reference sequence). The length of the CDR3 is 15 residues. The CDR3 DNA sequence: TGTGCCAGCAGCTTAAGGACTAGAATCGCAGATACGCAGTATTTT. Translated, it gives CASSLRTRIADTQYF.

The CDR3 here is CASSSGLAGLIYEQYF. The CDR3 nucleotides read TGCGCCAGCAGCTCGGGACTAGCGGGATTAATTTACGAGCAGTACTTC. The chain uses TRBV5-1 and TRBJ2-7, with TRBD2 matching 13 bases. This CDR3 region has 16 residues. Germline V gene lookup returns CDR1 SGHRS and CDR2 YFSETQ. V lost 3 bases, J lost 4 bases, and 7 bases stayed unmatched.

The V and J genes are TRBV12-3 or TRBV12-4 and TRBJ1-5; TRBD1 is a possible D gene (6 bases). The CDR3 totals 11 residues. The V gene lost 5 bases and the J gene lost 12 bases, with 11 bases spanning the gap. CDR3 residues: CASSAWDIQHF. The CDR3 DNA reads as TGTGCCAGCAGTGCCTGGGACATCCAGCATTTT.

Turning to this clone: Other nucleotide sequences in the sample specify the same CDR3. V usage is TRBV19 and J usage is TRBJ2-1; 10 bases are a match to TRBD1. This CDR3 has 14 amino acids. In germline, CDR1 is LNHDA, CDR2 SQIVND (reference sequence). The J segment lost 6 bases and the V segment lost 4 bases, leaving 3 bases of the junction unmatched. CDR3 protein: CASSRDRGPNEQFF. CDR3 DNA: TGTGCCAGTAGTAGGGACAGGGGCCCCAATGAGCAGTTCTTC.

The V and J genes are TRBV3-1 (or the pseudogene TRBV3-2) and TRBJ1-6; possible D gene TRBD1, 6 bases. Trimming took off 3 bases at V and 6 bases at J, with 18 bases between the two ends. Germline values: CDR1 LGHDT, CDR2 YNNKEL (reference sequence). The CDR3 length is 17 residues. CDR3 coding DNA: TGTGCCAGCAGCCACCGCAGGGGACCCCTCCTTAATTCACCCCTCCACTTT. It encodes CASSHRRGPLLNSPLHF.

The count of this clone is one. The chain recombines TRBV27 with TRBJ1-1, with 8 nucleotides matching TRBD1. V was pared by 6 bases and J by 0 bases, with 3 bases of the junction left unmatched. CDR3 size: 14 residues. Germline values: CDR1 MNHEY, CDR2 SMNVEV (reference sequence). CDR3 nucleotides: TGTGCCAGCAGACTGACAGGGGTGAACACTGAAGCTTTCTTT. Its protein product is CASRLTGVNTEAFF.

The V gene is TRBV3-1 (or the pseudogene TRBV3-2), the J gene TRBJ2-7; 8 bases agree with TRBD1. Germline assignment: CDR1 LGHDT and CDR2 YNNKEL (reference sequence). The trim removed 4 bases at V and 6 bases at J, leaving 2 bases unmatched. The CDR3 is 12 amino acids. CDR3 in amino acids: CASSPTGVEQYF. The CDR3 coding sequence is TGTGCCAGCAGCCCGACAGGGGTCGAGCAGTACTTC.

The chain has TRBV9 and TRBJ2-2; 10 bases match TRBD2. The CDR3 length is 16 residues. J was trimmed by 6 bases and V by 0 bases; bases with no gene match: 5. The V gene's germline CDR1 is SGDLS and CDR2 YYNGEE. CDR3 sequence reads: CASSVVSSGSSGELFF. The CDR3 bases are TGTGCCAGCAGCGTAGTGTCTAGCGGGAGTTCCGGGGAGCTGTTTTTT.